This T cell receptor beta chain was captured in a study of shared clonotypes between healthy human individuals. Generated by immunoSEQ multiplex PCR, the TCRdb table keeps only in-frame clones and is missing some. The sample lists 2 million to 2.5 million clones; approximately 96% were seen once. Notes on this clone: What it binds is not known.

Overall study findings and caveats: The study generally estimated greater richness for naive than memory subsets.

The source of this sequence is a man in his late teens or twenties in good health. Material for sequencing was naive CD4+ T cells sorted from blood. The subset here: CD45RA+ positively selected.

The CDR3 reads CASSLGGLAGTEQYF. In DNA form, the CDR3 reads TGTGCCAGCAGCTTGGGAGGGCTAGCGGGCACTGAGCAGTACTTC. The gene calls are TRBV5-4 and TRBJ2-7, with TRBD2 matching over 8 bases. There are 15 residues in the CDR3. The V segment lost 0 bases and the J segment 7 bases; nucleotides outside the gene matches: 9. Germline CDR1 and CDR2: SGHNT and YYREEE (reference sequence).